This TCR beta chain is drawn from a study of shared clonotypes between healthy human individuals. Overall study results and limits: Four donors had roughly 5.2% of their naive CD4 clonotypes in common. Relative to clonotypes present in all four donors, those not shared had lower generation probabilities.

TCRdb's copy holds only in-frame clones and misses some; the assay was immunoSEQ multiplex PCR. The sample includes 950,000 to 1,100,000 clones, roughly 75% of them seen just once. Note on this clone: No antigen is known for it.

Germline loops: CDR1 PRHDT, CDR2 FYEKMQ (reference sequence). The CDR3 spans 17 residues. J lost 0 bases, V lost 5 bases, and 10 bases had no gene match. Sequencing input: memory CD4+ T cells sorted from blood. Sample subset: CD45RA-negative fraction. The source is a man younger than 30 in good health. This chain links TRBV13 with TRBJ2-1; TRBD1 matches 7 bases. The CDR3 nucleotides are TGTGCCAGCAGCCACCGGCCGACAGGGAGCTCCTACAATGAGCAGTTCTTC. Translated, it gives CASSHRPTGSSYNEQFF.